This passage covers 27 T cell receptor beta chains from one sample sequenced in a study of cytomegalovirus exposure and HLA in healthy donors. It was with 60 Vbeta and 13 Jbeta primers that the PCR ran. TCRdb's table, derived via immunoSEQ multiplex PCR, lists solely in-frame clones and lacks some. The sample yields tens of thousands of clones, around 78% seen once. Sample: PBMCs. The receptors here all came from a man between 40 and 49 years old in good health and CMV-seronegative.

CDR3 nucleotide sequence: TGTGCCAGCAGCCCGGGGGGCGATCAAGAGACCCAGTACTTC. It encodes CASSPGGDQETQYF. The rearrangement links TRBV4-2 to TRBJ2-5, with a weak D call TRBD2 (7 bases). Germline CDR1 and CDR2: LGHNA and YNFKEQ. V was pared by 4 bases and J by 2 bases, with 11 bases between. The CDR3 is 14 residues long.

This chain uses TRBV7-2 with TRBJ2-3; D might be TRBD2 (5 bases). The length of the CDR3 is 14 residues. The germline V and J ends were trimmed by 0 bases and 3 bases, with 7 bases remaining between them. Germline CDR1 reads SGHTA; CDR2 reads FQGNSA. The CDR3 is CASSLARATDTQYF. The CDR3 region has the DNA TGTGCCAGCAGCTTAGCGCGGGCGACAGATACGCAGTATTTT.

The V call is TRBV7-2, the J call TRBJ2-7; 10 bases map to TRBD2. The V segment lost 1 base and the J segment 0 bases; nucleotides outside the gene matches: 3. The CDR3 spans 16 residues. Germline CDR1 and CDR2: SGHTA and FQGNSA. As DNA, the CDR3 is TGTGCCAGCAGCTTAGGGGGACTAGCGAGCTCCTACGAGCAGTACTTC. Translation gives CASSLGGLASSYEQYF.

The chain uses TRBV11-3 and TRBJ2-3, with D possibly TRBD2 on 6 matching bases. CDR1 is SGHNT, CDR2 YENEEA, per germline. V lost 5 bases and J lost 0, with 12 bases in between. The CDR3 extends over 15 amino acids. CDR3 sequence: CASSPRGSSTDTQYF. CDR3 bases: TGTGCCAGCAGCCCCCGGGGGTCCAGCACAGATACGCAGTATTTT.

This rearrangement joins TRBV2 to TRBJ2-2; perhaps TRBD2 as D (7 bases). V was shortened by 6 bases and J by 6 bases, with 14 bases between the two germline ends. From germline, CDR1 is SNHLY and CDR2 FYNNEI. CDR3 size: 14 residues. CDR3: CASRGARGAGELFF. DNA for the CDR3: TGTGCCAGCAGGGGGGCCCGGGGGGCCGGGGAGCTGTTTTTT.

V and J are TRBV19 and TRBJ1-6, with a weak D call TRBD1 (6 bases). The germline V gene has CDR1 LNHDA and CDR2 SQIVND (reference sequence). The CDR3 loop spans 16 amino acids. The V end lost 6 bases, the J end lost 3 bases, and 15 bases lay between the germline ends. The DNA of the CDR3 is TGTGCCAGTAGACGGACAGACCTCGACTATAATTCACCCCTCCACTTT. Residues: CASRRTDLDYNSPLHF.

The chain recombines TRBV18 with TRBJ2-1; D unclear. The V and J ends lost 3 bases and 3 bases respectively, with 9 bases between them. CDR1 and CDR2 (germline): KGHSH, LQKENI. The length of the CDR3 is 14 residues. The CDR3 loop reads CASSPQLNYNEQFF. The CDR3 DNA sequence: TGTGCCAGCTCACCTCAACTGAACTACAATGAGCAGTTCTTC.

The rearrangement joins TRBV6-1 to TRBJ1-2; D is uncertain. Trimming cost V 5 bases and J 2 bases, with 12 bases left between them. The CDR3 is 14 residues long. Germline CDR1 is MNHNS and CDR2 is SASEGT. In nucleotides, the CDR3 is TGTGCCAGCAGTCTAGGAGGTTTCAACTATGGCTACACCTTC. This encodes CASSLGGFNYGYTF.

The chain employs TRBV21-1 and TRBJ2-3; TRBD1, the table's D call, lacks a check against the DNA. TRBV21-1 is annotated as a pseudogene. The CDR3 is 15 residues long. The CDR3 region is CASSKEGGGPDTQYF. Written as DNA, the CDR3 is TGTGCCAGCAGCAAAGAGGGTGGGGGCCCAGATACGCAGTATTTT.

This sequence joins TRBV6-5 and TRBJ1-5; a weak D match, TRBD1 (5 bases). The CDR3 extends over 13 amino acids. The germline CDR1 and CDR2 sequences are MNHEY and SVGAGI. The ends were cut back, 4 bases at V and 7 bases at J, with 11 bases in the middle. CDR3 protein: CASSLDSKQPQHF. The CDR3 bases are TGTGCCAGCAGTTTAGACAGTAAACAGCCCCAGCATTTT.

The DNA for the CDR3 is TGTGCCAGCAGCTTGGATCCGGGACAGGGGTTCAATGAGCAGTTCTTC. This gives the protein CASSLDPGQGFNEQFF. The chain carries TRBV5-6 and TRBJ2-1, with TRBD1 matching over 10 bases. Germline lookup yields CDR1 SGHDT and CDR2 YYEEEE. Trimming cost V 0 bases and J 6 bases; bases outside gene matches: 6. The CDR3 consists of 16 residues.

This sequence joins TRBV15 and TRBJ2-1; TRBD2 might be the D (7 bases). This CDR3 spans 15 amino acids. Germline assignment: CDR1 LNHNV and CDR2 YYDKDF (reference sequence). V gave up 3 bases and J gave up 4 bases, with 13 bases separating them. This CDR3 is CATSRAGGPYNEQFF. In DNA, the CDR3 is TGTGCCACCAGCAGGGCCGGGGGGCCATACAATGAGCAGTTCTTC.

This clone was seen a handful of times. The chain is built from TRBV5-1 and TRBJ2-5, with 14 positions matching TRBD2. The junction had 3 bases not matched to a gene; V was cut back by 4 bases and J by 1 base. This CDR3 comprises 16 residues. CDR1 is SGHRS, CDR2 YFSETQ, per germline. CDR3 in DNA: TGCGCCAGCAGCCCCGGACTAGCGGGAGGCCAAGAGACCCAGTACTTC. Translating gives CASSPGLAGGQETQYF.

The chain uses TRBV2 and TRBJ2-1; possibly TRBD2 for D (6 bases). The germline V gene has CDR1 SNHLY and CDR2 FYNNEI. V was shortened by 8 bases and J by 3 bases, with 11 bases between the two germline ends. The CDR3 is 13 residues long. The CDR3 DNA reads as TGTGCCAGCCAACTGACTAGCTACAATGAGCAGTTCTTC. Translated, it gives CASQLTSYNEQFF.

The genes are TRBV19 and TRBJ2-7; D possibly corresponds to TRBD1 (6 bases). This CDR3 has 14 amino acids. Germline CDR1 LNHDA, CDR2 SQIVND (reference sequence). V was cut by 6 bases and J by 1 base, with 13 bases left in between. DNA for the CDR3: TGTGCCAGTAGCCCCGGGACATCATCCTACGAGCAGTACTTC. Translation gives CASSPGTSSYEQYF. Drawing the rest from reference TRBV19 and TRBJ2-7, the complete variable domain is DGGITQSPKYLFRKEGQNVTLSCEQNLNHDAMYWYRQDPGQGLRLIYYSQIVNDFQKGDIAEGYSVSREKKESFPLTVTSAQKNPTAFYLCASSPGTSSYEQYFGPGTRLTVT.

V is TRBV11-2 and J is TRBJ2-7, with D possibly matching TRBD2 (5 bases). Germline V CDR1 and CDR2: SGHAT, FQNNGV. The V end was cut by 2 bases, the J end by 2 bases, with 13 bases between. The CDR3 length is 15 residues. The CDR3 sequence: CASSLLVAGAYEQYF. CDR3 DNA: TGTGCCAGCAGCTTACTGGTGGCCGGGGCCTACGAGCAGTACTTC. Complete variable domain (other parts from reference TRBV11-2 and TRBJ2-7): EAGVAQSPRYKIIEKRQSVAFWCNPISGHATLYWYQQILGQGPKLLIQFQNNGVVDDSQLPKDRFSAERLKGVDSTLKIQPAKLEDSAVYLCASSLLVAGAYEQYFGPGTRLTVT.

The CDR3 sequence: CASSPDRANGYTF. CDR3 bases: TGCGCCAGCAGCCCGGACAGAGCCAATGGCTACACCTTC. V usage is TRBV10-1 and J usage is TRBJ1-2; a weak D match, TRBD1 (6 bases). The V gene's germline CDR1 is WNHNN and CDR2 SYGVQD (reference sequence). This CDR3 is built from 13 residues. The V end lost 6 bases, the J end lost 6 bases, and 14 bases lay between the germline ends.

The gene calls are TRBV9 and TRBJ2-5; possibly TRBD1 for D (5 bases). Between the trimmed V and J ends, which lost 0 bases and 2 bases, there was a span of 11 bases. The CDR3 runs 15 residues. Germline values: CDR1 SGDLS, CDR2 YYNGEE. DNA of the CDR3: TGTGCCAGCAGCGTAGGGTGGCAGGGTCAAGAGACCCAGTACTTC. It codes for CASSVGWQGQETQYF.

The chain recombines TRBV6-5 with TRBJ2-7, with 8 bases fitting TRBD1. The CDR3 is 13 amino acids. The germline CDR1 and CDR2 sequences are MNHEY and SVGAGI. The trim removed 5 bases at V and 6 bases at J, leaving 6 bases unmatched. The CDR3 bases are TGTGCCAGCAGTGGACAGGGTTGGGGCGAGCAGTACTTC. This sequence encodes CASSGQGWGEQYF.

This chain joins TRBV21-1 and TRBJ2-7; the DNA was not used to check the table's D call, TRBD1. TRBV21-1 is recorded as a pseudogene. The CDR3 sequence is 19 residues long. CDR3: CASSNIPGQGAGDSYEQYF. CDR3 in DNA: TGTGCCAGCAGCAATATCCCGGGACAGGGGGCGGGAGACTCCTACGAGCAGTACTTC.

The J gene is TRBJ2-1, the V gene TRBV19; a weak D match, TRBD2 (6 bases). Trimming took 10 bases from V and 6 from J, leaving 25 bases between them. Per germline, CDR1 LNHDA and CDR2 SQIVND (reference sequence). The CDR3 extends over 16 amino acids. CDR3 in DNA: TGTGCCACTCAGCCCGGAGGGGTAGTCTACCCCAATGAGCAGTTCTTC. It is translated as CATQPGGVVYPNEQFF.

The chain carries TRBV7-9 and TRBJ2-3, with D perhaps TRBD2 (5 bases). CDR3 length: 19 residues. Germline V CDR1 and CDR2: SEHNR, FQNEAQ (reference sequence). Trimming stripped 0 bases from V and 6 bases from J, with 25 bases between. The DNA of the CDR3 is TGTGCCAGCAGCTTAGCCCTGGGCCTGGGCTCGGTCCGAGGGGATACGCAGTATTTT. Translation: CASSLALGLGSVRGDTQYF.

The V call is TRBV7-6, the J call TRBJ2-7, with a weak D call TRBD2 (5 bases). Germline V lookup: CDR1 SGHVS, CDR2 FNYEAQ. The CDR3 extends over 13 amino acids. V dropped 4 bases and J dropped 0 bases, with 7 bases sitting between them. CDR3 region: CASSYSGSYEQYF. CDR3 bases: TGTGCCAGCAGCTACAGCGGCTCCTACGAGCAGTACTTC. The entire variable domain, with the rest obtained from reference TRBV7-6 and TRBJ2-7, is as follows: GAGVSQSPRYKVTKRGQDVALRCDPISGHVSLYWYRQALGQGPEFLTYFNYEAQQDKSGLPNDRFSAERPEGSISTLTIQRTEQRDSAMYRCASSYSGSYEQYFGPGTRLTVT.

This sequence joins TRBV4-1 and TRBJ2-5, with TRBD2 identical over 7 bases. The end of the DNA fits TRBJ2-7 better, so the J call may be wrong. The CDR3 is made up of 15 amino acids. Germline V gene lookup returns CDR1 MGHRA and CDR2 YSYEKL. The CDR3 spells CASSQEGGNYYEQYF. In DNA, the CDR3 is TGCGCCAGCAGCCAAGAGGGGGGGAACTACTACGAGCAGTACTTC.

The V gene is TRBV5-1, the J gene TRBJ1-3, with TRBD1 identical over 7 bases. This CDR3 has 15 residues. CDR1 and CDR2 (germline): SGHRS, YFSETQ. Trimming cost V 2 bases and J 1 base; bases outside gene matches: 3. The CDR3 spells CASSLQGTSGNTIYF. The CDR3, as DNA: TGCGCCAGCAGCTTACAGGGGACTTCTGGAAACACCATATATTTT.

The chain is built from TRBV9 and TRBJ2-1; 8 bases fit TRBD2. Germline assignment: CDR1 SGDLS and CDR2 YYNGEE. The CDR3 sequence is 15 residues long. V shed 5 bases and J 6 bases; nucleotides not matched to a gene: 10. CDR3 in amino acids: CASSLSGASFNEQFF. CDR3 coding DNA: TGTGCCAGCAGTCTTAGCGGGGCCTCTTTCAATGAGCAGTTCTTC.

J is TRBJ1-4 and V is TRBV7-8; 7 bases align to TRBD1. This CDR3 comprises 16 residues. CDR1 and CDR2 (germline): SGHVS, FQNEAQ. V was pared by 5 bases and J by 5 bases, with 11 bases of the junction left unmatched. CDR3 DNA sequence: TGTGCCAGCAGCGGACGCATGAGGGACAGCAATGAAAAACTGTTTTTT. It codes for CASSGRMRDSNEKLFF.